The clone carrying this TCR beta chain was observed many times. Its antigen is unknown. This sample was included in a study of T-cell reconstitution after alpha-beta-depleted transplantation in children. Broader study findings: Most T-cell counts and diversity one year after the transplant came from T cells that were newly produced.

Unique molecular identifiers were used to barcode this TCRbeta library. Via MiXCR, TCRdb re-called the PCR reads, giving one row per CDR3 protein. This sample yields around 140,000 distinct CDR3 sequences, of which 8.8% are seen a single time; 15% to 20% belongs to the top ten. CDR1 and CDR2 (germline): SGHRS, YFSETQ. The ends were cut back, 4 bases at V and 4 bases at J, with 8 bases in the middle. This CDR3 comprises 12 residues. The rearrangement uses TRBV5-1 and TRBJ1-2, with a tentative D call TRBD1 (5 bases). The specimen was PBMCs, mostly from graft donor cells, collected 180 days after TCRalphabeta/CD19-depleted stem cell transplant. This receptor was taken from a female patient aged 2 to 10 who had a stem cell transplant for congenital amegakaryocytic thrombocytopenia, so the T cells may come from the graft donor. The CDR3 region is CASSDGTYGYTF. The CDR3 DNA follows: TGCGCCAGCAGCGACGGGACCTATGGCTACACCTTC.